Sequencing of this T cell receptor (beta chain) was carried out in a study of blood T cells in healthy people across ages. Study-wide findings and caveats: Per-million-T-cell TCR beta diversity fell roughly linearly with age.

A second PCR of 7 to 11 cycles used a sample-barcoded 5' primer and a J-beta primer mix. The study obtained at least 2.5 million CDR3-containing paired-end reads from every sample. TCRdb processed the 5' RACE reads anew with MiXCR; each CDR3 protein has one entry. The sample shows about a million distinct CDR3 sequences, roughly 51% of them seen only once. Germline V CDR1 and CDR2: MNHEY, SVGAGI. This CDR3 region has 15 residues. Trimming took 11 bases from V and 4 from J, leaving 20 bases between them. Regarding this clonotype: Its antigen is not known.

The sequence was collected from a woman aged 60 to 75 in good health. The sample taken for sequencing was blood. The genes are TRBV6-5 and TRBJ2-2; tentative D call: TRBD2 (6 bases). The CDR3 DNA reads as TGTGCCTGCCGGCGGCGGGATACGTCCACCGGGGAGCTGTTTTTT. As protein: CACRRRDTSTGELFF.